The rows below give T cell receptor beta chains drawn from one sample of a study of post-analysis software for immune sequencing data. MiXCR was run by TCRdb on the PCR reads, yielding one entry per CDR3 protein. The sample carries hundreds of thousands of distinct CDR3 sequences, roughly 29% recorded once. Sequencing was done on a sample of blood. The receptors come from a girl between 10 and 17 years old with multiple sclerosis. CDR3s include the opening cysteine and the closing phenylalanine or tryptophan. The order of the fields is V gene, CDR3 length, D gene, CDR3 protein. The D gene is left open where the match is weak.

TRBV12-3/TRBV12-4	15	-	CASSLGRRSADAQYF
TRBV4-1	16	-	CASSQDASGGLGTQYF
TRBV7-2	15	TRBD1	CASSPPPGTGWGYTF
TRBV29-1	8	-	CSVLGYTF
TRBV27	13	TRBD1	CASSPRQGNIQYF
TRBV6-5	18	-	CASSYSDESFGGKNIQYF
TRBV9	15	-	CASSVEGRSQETQYF
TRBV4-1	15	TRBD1	CASSQVLGGEGSYTF
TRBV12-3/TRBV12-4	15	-	CASLAGVSSQETQYF
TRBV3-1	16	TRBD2	CASSQGVGGAYNEQFF
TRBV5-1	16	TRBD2	CASTPVGGLVFGELFF
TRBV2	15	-	CASSEWTAFNQPQHF
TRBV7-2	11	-	CASSLRDVAFF
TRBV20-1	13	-	CSALGDRNYGYTF
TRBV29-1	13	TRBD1	CRVKQGPHEKLFF
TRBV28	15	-	CASSSPTGRQETQYF
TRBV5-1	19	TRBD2	CASSAPGLAGRVVYNEQFF
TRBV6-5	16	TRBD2	CASSYWTSGGKNEQFF
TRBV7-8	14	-	CGSSKTGTSLEQYF
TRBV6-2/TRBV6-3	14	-	CASSAGGPGQPQHF
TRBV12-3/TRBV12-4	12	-	CASGGLVNEQFF
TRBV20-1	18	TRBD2	CSAREPDTGLAGSGEQYF
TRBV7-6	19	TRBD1	CASSPKGGSAQGAHDTQYF
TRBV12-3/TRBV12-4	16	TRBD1	CASSLFQGAGIQPQHF
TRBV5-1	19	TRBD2	CASSLWRLAGALSYNEQYF
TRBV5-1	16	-	CASSPREGTDRNEQFF
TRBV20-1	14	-	CSARVSLAQETQYF